The 4 T cell receptor beta chains below were found in one sample sequenced in a study of T cell repertoires in cytomegalovirus infection. TCRdb itself ran the reads through MiXCR, one entry per CDR3 protein. The sample contains about 450,000 distinct CDR3 sequences, roughly 31% of which appear only once. Material for sequencing was PBMCs. The receptors were sampled from a human donor in good health (CMV status not recorded). Some clones in this sample may be carry-over from other donors' samples.

The table lists this clonotype with many counts. The genes are TRBV4-1 and TRBJ2-5; TRBD1 aligns across 7 bases. Germline lookup yields CDR1 MGHRA and CDR2 YSYEKL. Trimming at V came to 2 bases and at J to 1 base, leaving 7 bases not matched to a gene. The CDR3 consists of 16 residues. CDR3 DNA sequence: TGCGCCAGCAGCCAAAGGACAGGAGCTATCCAAGAGACCCAGTACTTC. Translation: CASSQRTGAIQETQYF.

The chain recombines TRBV11-2 with TRBJ2-1; D is uncertain. The V end was cut by 5 bases, the J end by 7 bases, with 12 bases between. The CDR3 has 13 residues. Germline V gene sequence: CDR1 SGHAT, CDR2 FQNNGV. CDR3 amino acids: CASSPTHGNEQFF. The CDR3 bases are TGTGCCAGCAGCCCGACCCATGGGAATGAGCAGTTCTTC. Variable domain in full (rest from reference TRBV11-2 and TRBJ2-1): EAGVAQSPRYKIIEKRQSVAFWCNPISGHATLYWYQQILGQGPKLLIQFQNNGVVDDSQLPKDRFSAERLKGVDSTLKIQPAKLEDSAVYLCASSPTHGNEQFFGPGTRLTVL.

Only a few counts were recorded for this clonotype. J is TRBJ2-5 and V is TRBV12-5, with 12 bases matching TRBD1. Trimming at V came to 6 bases and at J to 5 bases, leaving 13 bases not matched to a gene. Per the germline V gene, CDR1 is LGHNT and CDR2 is FRNRAP. The CDR3 loop spans 17 amino acids. CDR3: CASGRPRDRGRWETQYF. In nucleotides, the CDR3 is TGTGCTAGTGGACGACCCCGGGACAGGGGGCGCTGGGAGACCCAGTACTTC. The variable domain in full, completed from reference TRBV12-5 and TRBJ2-5, reads DARVTQTPRHKVTEMGQEVTMRCQPILGHNTVFWYRQTMMQGLELLAYFRNRAPLDDSGMPKDRFSAEMPDATLATLKIQPSEPRDSAVYFCASGRPRDRGRWETQYFGPGTRLLVL.

V is TRBV2 and J is TRBJ2-2; D remains ambiguous. The CDR3 has 15 amino acids. V lost 0 bases to trimming and J lost 2 bases, with 7 bases between them. Germline CDR1 reads SNHLY; CDR2 reads FYNNEI. In DNA form, the CDR3 reads TGTGCCAGCAGTGAAGCGCGCGTTAACACCGGGGAGCTGTTTTTT. It codes for CASSEARVNTGELFF.